This T cell receptor (beta chain) stems from a study of T cell changes during pregnancy in multiple sclerosis. The table came from immunoSEQ multiplex PCR; TCRdb's copy has only in-frame clones and leaves some out. The table has more than 45,000 clones, roughly 90% seen once. Per the germline V gene, CDR1 is KGHSH and CDR2 is LQKENI. The CDR3 covers 16 residues. Trimming took 0 bases from V and 0 from J, leaving 9 bases between them. This sample comprised CD4+ T cells from peripheral blood mononuclear cells, obtained after pregnancy. This chain links TRBV18 with TRBJ2-1; D is unresolved. The sequence was obtained from a female donor with multiple sclerosis, enrolled in a pregnancy study. The CDR3 bases are TGTGCCAGCTCACCACCGACGCGGAGCTCCTACAATGAGCAGTTCTTC. This translates into CASSPPTRSSYNEQFF.